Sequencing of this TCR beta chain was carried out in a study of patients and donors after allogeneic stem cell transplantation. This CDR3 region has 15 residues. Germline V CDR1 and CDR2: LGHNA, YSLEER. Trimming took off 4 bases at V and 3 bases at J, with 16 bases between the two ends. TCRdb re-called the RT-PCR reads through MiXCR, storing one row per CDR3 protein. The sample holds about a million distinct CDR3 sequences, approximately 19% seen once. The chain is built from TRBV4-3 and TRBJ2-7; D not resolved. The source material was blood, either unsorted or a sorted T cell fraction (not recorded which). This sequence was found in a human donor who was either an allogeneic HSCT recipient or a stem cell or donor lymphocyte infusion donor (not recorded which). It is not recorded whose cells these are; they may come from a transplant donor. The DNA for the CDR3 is TGCGCCAGCAGCCCACATCCAAGGAATTTCTACGAGCAGTACTTC. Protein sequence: CASSPHPRNFYEQYF.